This T cell receptor (beta chain) was captured in a study of blood T cell repertoires in COVID-19. In the study overall: The analysed material was cDNA or gDNA that came from T cells, B-cell-depleted T cells, or PBMCs.

Profiling relied on immunoSEQ multiplex PCR, and the TCRdb table lists in-frame clones only, not all of them. The sample consists of about 280,000 clones, 85% to 90% of them appearing once. The CDR3 runs 16 residues. Germline lookup yields CDR1 LNHDA and CDR2 SQIVND (reference sequence). The V end lost 5 bases, the J end lost 0 bases, and 15 bases lay between the germline ends. This chain uses TRBV19 with TRBJ2-3; D is ambiguous. Sequenced material: peripheral blood. This TCR derives from a human donor in a cohort sampled during active COVID-19. The CDR3 is CASSAAEFTSTDTQYF. For the CDR3, the DNA is TGTGCCAGTAGTGCCGCGGAATTCACTAGCACAGATACGCAGTATTTT.